One T cell receptor (beta chain) is described in this entry. Its target is not known. In blood CD8+ and CD4+ T cells, TCR beta underwent sequencing. The authors negatively isolated CD8+ and CD4+ T cells and FACS-enriched TEMRA cells. This entry is derived from a study of CD8 T cells in Susac syndrome. Study results and limitations: As the study acknowledged, the number of individuals who were part of its TCR sequencing and HLA analysis was relatively small.

Reverse transcription of about 0.5 to 1 ug RNA used random hexamers. Amplification of TCR beta CDR3 across 54 Vbeta and 13 Jbeta was performed with immunoSEQ multiplex PCR. MiXCR was run by TCRdb on the immunoSEQ multiplex PCR reads, yielding one entry per CDR3 protein. The sample records 250,000 to 300,000 distinct CDR3 sequences, around 91% being singletons. The sample taken for sequencing was CD8+ T cells from PBMCs. The sequence came from a human donor with multiple sclerosis.

CDR3: CASSQLTLLAGGAYEQYF. In DNA form, the CDR3 reads TGTGCCAGCAGCCAATTAACCCTCCTAGCGGGAGGTGCCTACGAGCAGTACTTC. The J gene is TRBJ2-7, the V gene TRBV14; TRBD2 matches at 11 bases. CDR3 length: 18 residues. V trimming: 2 bases; J trimming: 2 bases; junction bases outside the gene matches: 11. The germline V gene encodes CDR1 SGHDN and CDR2 FVKESK.